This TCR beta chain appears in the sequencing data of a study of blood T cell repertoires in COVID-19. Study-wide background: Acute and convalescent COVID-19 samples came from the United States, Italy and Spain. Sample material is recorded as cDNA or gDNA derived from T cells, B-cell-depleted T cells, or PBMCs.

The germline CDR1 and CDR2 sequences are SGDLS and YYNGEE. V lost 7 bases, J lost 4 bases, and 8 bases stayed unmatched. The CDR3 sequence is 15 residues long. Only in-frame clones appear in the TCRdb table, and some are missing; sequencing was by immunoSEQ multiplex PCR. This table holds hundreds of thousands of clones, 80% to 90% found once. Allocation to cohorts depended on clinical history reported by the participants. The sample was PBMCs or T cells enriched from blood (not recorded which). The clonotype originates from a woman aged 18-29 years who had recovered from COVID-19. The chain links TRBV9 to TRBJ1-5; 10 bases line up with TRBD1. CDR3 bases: TGTGCCAGCGCCCCGGGACAGGGGCCTAATCAGCCCCAGCATTTT. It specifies CASAPGQGPNQPQHF.